The rows below give T cell receptor beta chains drawn from one sample of a study of blood T cell repertoires in COVID-19. Repertoires were generated with immunoSEQ multiplex PCR, while TCRdb's copy carries only in-frame clones and drops some. The table includes about 250,000 clones, around 89% detected once. Input material: PBMCs or T cells enriched from blood (not recorded which). These TCRs come from a man between 40 and 49 years old who had recovered from COVID-19. Both conserved end residues are part of each CDR3. The D gene is left open where the match is weak.

v_call	j_call	d_call	cdr3_aa
TRBV7-8	TRBJ1-1	NA	CASSRLSNTEAFF
TRBV28	TRBJ2-3	NA	CASSPGHLSTDTQYF
TRBV18	TRBJ2-3	NA	CASSPPSSTDTQYF
TRBV3-1/TRBV3-2	TRBJ2-5	TRBD1	CASSQRTGGRETQYF
TRBV29-1	TRBJ1-1	NA	CSVEDSGRTEAFF
TRBV29-1	TRBJ1-4	TRBD1	CSVMGGQGASNEKLFF
TRBV21-1	TRBJ1-4	NA	CASSNRGLDEKLFF
TRBV11-3	TRBJ1-6	TRBD1	CASSPRTGDNSPLHF
TRBV6-2/TRBV6-3	TRBJ1-5	NA	CASSYPDSLQPQHF
TRBV9	TRBJ2-7	TRBD2	CASSALGLAGGTGDEQYF
TRBV3-1/TRBV3-2	TRBJ2-1	NA	CASSQDGIAVAYNEQFF
TRBV27	TRBJ2-7	NA	CASSLGRSYEQYF
TRBV7-3	TRBJ2-1	NA	CASSLTGGGNEQFF
TRBV19	TRBJ1-5	TRBD1	CASSNGQGGIQPQHF
TRBV28	TRBJ1-4	TRBD1	CASSSSGTGINEKLFF
TRBV6-2/TRBV6-3	TRBJ2-7	TRBD2	CASSFQTGTSVEQYF
TRBV28	TRBJ2-7	TRBD1	CASSRQGPYEQYF
TRBV6-2/TRBV6-3	TRBJ2-3	TRBD2	CASSYSGLESTDTQYF
TRBV18	TRBJ2-5	TRBD2	CASSPTSGSRETQYF
TRBV12-5	TRBJ1-5	TRBD1	CASGSGTVSHWNQPQHF
TRBV11-3	TRBJ2-7	TRBD2	CASQVLASYGEQYF
TRBV7-2	TRBJ2-1	TRBD2	CASSLTSGMAFYNEQFF
TRBV6-5	TRBJ1-2	NA	CASSQTGGYYGYTF
TRBV6-4	TRBJ2-1	NA	CASSRDSYNEQFF
TRBV7-7	TRBJ2-7	NA	CASSFSQEGEQYF
TRBV28	TRBJ2-7	NA	CASSQGGTAYEQYF
TRBV24-1	TRBJ1-2	TRBD1	CATSEPGQPVYGYTF
TRBV28	TRBJ1-2	TRBD1	CASSSGTGVDNYGYTF
TRBV9	TRBJ2-1	NA	CASSVEGLNNEQFF
TRBV28	TRBJ2-1	TRBD2	CASSLAGGYNEQFF
TRBV11-2	TRBJ1-2	TRBD1	CASSLVDRGYGYTF
TRBV28	TRBJ2-7	TRBD1	CASSLPPWQGEPFYEQYF
TRBV29-1	TRBJ2-7	NA	CSVPVGHEQYF
TRBV9	TRBJ2-3	NA	CASSVGLEARTDTQYF
TRBV4-3	TRBJ1-1	NA	CASSHRQYPNTEAFF
TRBV2	TRBJ1-3	NA	CASSEEGIPGNTIYF
TRBV19	TRBJ2-3	NA	CASSNHQGSSTDTQYF
TRBV19	TRBJ1-2	NA	CASSEVAGVYGYTF
TRBV24-1	TRBJ2-7	NA	CATGGRNTYEQYF
TRBV27	TRBJ2-1	NA	CASSDQGSSYNEQFF
TRBV19	TRBJ2-1	NA	CASIATREGSYNEQFF
TRBV27	TRBJ2-7	NA	CASSEKGGLEQYF
TRBV6-5	TRBJ2-7	TRBD1	CASSSTGTGLYEQYF
TRBV3-1/TRBV3-2	TRBJ1-6	NA	CASSQVPRGNSPLHF
TRBV2	TRBJ2-3	TRBD2	CASGDHRTSGTDTQYF
TRBV27	TRBJ1-2	TRBD1	CASSMNRGEGYTF